This TCR beta chain is from a study of T cells after posttransplantation cyclophosphamide. Only in-frame clones appear in the TCRdb table, and some are missing; sequencing was by immunoSEQ multiplex PCR. The sample consists of fewer than 25,000 clones, more than 70% of them appearing once. Controls had myeloablative marrow grafts with methotrexate and calcineurin inhibitor, sampled at 1 year. CDR3 size: 14 residues. Unmatched junction bases numbered 11, after V lost 8 bases and J lost 4 bases. CDR1 is MNHEY, CDR2 SMNVEV, per germline (reference sequence). The clonotype comes from a female patient in her fifties or sixties who received an allogeneic stem cell transplant from an unrelated donor, was CMV-positive, and had chronic GVHD only. Some T cells may be provided by the graft donor. The sequencing here drew on PBMCs, taken after an allogeneic stem cell transplant with a calcineurin inhibitor and methotrexate. The chain joins TRBV27 to TRBJ2-7; 7 bases line up with TRBD2. In DNA form, the CDR3 reads TGTGCCAGCCGTCGGCTAGCGGCGAATTACGAGCAGTACTTC. It encodes CASRRLAANYEQYF.